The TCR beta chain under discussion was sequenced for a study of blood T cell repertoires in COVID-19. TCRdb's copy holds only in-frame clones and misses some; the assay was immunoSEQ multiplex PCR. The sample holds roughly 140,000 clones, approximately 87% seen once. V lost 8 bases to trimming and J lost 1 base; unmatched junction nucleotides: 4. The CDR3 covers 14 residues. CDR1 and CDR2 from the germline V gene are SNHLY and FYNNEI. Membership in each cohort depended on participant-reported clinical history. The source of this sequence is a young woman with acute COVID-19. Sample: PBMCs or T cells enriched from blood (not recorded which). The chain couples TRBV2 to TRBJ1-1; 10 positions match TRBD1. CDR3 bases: TGTGCCAGCGGTTGGACAGGGGGGAACACTGAAGCTTTCTTT. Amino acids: CASGWTGGNTEAFF.